Listed below are T cell receptor beta chains from one sample, sequenced in a study of shared clonotypes between healthy human individuals. Some clones are missing from TCRdb's copy, which holds only in-frame ones; the method was immunoSEQ multiplex PCR. The repertoire consists of approximately 480,000 clones, with about 80% occurring once and the leading ten covering around 13%. Material: PBMCs. These receptor sequences come from a woman in her 40s in good health. Some clones in this sample may be carry-over from other donors' samples. Both conserved end residues are part of each CDR3. The D gene is left open where the match is weak. The size of a clone is reported for some rows only, either as once, few or many, or as a class for expanded clones.

>NA|NA|TRBV18|TRBJ2-4
TGTGCCAGCTCACCACCGGAGGGTCTAGACATTCAGTACTTC
CASSPPEGLDIQYF
>NA|TRBD1|TRBV28|TRBJ1-4
TGTGCCAGCAGTCAGGGACAGGGACAAGAAAAACTGTTTTTT
CASSQGQGQEKLFF
>NA|TRBD1|TRBV5-6|TRBJ2-7
TGTGCCAGCAGCCGGCTACAGGGGTTCGACGAGCAGTACTTC
CASSRLQGFDEQYF
>NA|NA|TRBV28|TRBJ2-1
TGTGCCAGCAGTTTGATCGGAAATGAGCAGTTCTTC
CASSLIGNEQFF
>once|NA|TRBV7-2|TRBJ2-7
TGTGCCAGCAGCTTAGGGCCTAGCGACGAGCAGTACTTC
CASSLGPSDEQYF
>NA|TRBD1|TRBV19|TRBJ2-7
TGTGCCAGTAGTAACCAACAGGGGTCCACCTACGAGCAGTACTTC
CASSNQQGSTYEQYF
>NA|TRBD1|TRBV28|TRBJ2-5
TGTGCCAGCAGCCTGGTGGGGACAGGGGGAGAGACCCAGTACTTC
CASSLVGTGGETQYF
>few|NA|TRBV15|TRBJ1-1
TGTGCCACCAGGAGAACAGGGTCTGAAGCTTTCTTT
CATRRTGSEAFF
>NA|TRBD1|TRBV30|TRBJ1-2
TGTGCCTGGACAGCGCGGCCACAGGGGACCTTGACCTTC
CAWTARPQGTLTF
>NA|NA|TRBV6-5|TRBJ1-1
TGTGCCAGCAGTTACCCGGACAGTGAAGCTTTCTTT
CASSYPDSEAFF
>few|NA|TRBV6-4|TRBJ1-4
TGTGCCAGCGAAGCCAGATCGAGGGCTGATGAAAAACTGTTTTTT
CASEARSRADEKLFF
>NA|NA|TRBV5-4|TRBJ2-1
TGTGCCGCCCATCGGGAGTCCTCCAATGAGCAGTTCTTC
CAAHRESSNEQFF
>NA|NA|TRBV27|TRBJ2-7
TGTGCCAGCAGTTTATCCAGGGGAAGGAGGGAGCAGTACTTC
CASSLSRGRREQYF
>NA|NA|TRBV4-2|TRBJ1-2
TGTGCCAGCAGCCGAGATCGTGGGAAGGACAGCCATGGCTACACCTTC
CASSRDRGKDSHGYTF
>few|NA|TRBV5-1|TRBJ2-1
TGCGCCAGCAGCTTGTTGGGTATACGGGACTCCCGGAGCTCCTACAATGAGCAGTTCTTC
CASSLLGIRDSRSSYNEQFF
>NA|TRBD2|TRBV28|TRBJ2-3
TGTGCCAGCAGTTCCCCGACTAGCGGGAGTATGGATACGCAGTATTTT
CASSSPTSGSMDTQYF
>NA|TRBD2|TRBV5-1|TRBJ2-3
TGCGCCAGCAGCTTCCTAGCGGGGACAGATACGCAGTATTTT
CASSFLAGTDTQYF
>NA|NA|TRBV2|TRBJ2-2
TGTGCCAGCAGGGGACCTACGAACACCGGGGAGCTGTTTTTT
CASRGPTNTGELFF
>NA|NA|TRBV2|TRBJ1-5
TGTGCCAGCAGTGAAAGCAGGGGCCGTCAGCCCCAGCATTTT
CASSESRGRQPQHF
>many|NA|TRBV10-1|TRBJ2-1
TGCGCCAGCAGTGAGTCGGCAGGGACCTACAATGAGCAGTTCTTC
CASSESAGTYNEQFF
>NA|TRBD2|TRBV7-2|TRBJ2-5
TGTGCCAGCAGCCTAGGGGGGACTAGCGGGATCCAAGAGACCCAGTACTTC
CASSLGGTSGIQETQYF
>NA|NA|TRBV30|TRBJ2-3
TGTGCCTGGGTAGCGGTAACGGGAGATACGCAGTATTTT
CAWVAVTGDTQYF
>NA|NA|TRBV28|TRBJ2-7
TGTGCCGCCTCAAGTCGGGGTGCGGACCTCTACGAGCAGTACTTC
CAASSRGADLYEQYF
>NA|NA|TRBV18|TRBJ2-1
TGTGCCGGCTCTAGAGGAGAGCAAGAAGTGCAGTTCTTC
CAGSRGEQEVQFF
>NA|NA|TRBV5-1|TRBJ1-3
TGCGCCAGCAGCTTGGGGGGTGTAGGAAACACCATATATTTT
CASSLGGVGNTIYF
>many|NA|TRBV19|TRBJ1-2
TGTGCCAGTAGTCAGGGGACACCTGGTGGCTACACCTTC
CASSQGTPGGYTF
>NA|NA|TRBV11-2|TRBJ2-7
TGTGCCAGCAGCTTAGAATCAGGGATGGTGTACGAGCAGTACTTC
CASSLESGMVYEQYF
>NA|NA|TRBV28|TRBJ1-2
TGTGCCAGCAGAATTCCGGGGTATGGCTACACCTTC
CASRIPGYGYTF
>NA|NA|TRBV30|TRBJ2-7
TGTGCCTGCTGGGGGGTATACAACGAGCAGTACTTC
CACWGVYNEQYF
>NA|NA|TRBV6-1|TRBJ2-1
TGTGCCAGCAGTGCCGGGCCTGAGAATGAGCAGTTCTTC
CASSAGPENEQFF
>few|TRBD1|TRBV7-3|TRBJ1-2
TGTGCCAGCAGCCACACAGGGGGCGCGGTTAGCACCTTC
CASSHTGGAVSTF
>NA|TRBD2|TRBV16|TRBJ2-7
TGTGCCAGCAGCCCTAACTGGCGGGGGAGCTCCTACGAGCAGTACTTC
CASSPNWRGSSYEQYF
>NA|TRBD2|TRBV18|TRBJ2-5
TGTGCCAGCTCACCAGGTAGCGGGATAGTGGAGACCCAGTACTTC
CASSPGSGIVETQYF
>NA|NA|TRBV5-5|TRBJ2-5
TGTGCCAGCAGCTCCCAGGGCGTACAAGAGACCCAGTACTTC
CASSSQGVQETQYF
>NA|TRBD1|TRBV30|TRBJ2-2
TGTGCCTGGGACCGGGACAGGGGGCCGCCCGGGGAGCTGTTTTTT
CAWDRDRGPPGELFF
>NA|NA|TRBV4-2|TRBJ2-3
TGTGCCAGCAGACAACTCCGGGGGGATACGCAGTATTTT
CASRQLRGDTQYF
>NA|NA|TRBV5-1|TRBJ1-4
TGCGCCAGCAGCCAAACGTCCGACGAAAAACTGTTTTTT
CASSQTSDEKLFF
>NA|TRBD2|TRBV5-1|TRBJ2-3
TGCGCCAGCAGCTTGGGAGCGGGGTCTAGCACAGATACGCAGTATTTT
CASSLGAGSSTDTQYF
>NA|TRBD1|TRBV7-9|TRBJ1-2
TGTGCCAGCAGCACCACAGGGGTTAACTATGGCTACACCTTC
CASSTTGVNYGYTF
>NA|NA|TRBV30|TRBJ2-2
TGTGCCTGGACGGTCAGGCCTGACACCGGGGAGCTGTTTTTT
CAWTVRPDTGELFF
>NA|NA|TRBV5-1|TRBJ2-7
TGCGCCAGCAGCTTGGGCTACCCCTACGAGCAGTACTTC
CASSLGYPYEQYF
>few|NA|TRBV19|TRBJ2-4
TGTGCCAGTAGTATCCCCGGGATAGCCAAAAACATTCAGTACTTC
CASSIPGIAKNIQYF
>NA|TRBD1|TRBV27|TRBJ2-1
TGTGCCAGCATGACAGGGGGCAATGAGCAGTTCTTC
CASMTGGNEQFF
>NA|TRBD1|TRBV9|TRBJ2-5
TGTGCCAGCAGCTCGAGACAGGGGCCCCAAGAGACCCAGTACTTC
CASSSRQGPQETQYF
>NA|TRBD1|TRBV18|TRBJ2-7
TGTGCCAGCTCATACACGGGACAGGGGGCCTACGAGCAGTACTTC
CASSYTGQGAYEQYF
>NA|NA|TRBV5-1|TRBJ1-4
TGCGCCAGCAGCACCCAGGGGTTGGGAACTAATGAAAAACTGTTTTTT
CASSTQGLGTNEKLFF
>few|NA|TRBV7-9|TRBJ1-1
TGTGCCAGCAGCTTAGTGGTCTGGAAACCTCGGCGCACTGAAGCTTTCTTT
CASSLVVWKPRRTEAFF
>NA|TRBD1|TRBV5-4|TRBJ2-5
TGTGCCAGCAGCGCGGACAGGGAAGAGACCCAGTACTTC
CASSADREETQYF
>NA|NA|TRBV6-6|TRBJ2-7
TGTGCCAGCAGGGGGGGATCAGGGTCACGACCCTACGAGCAGTACTTC
CASRGGSGSRPYEQYF
>NA|NA|TRBV28|TRBJ1-3
TGTGCCAGCAGAGACGTTTTCAGGGAGCCAGGAAACACCATATATTTT
CASRDVFREPGNTIYF
>NA|NA|TRBV5-1|TRBJ2-7
TGCGCCAGCAGGAGGGGGGACTACGAGCAGTACTTC
CASRRGDYEQYF
>NA|TRBD2|TRBV9|TRBJ2-7
TGTGCCAGCAGCGAGGGGGGACTAGCCTACGAGCAGTACTTC
CASSEGGLAYEQYF
>few|NA|TRBV10-2|TRBJ1-4
TGCGCCAGCAGGCCTCGGGGGGGAGCTAATGAAAAACTGTTTTTT
CASRPRGGANEKLFF
>NA|TRBD1|TRBV27|TRBJ2-7
TGTGCCAGCAGTTTCTCCGGGACAGGGCCCTACGAGCAGTACTTC
CASSFSGTGPYEQYF
>NA|NA|TRBV9|TRBJ2-7
TGTGCCAGCAGCGAGCCCTTTAGTCTGAAGGGGGATACCTACGAGCAGTACTTC
CASSEPFSLKGDTYEQYF